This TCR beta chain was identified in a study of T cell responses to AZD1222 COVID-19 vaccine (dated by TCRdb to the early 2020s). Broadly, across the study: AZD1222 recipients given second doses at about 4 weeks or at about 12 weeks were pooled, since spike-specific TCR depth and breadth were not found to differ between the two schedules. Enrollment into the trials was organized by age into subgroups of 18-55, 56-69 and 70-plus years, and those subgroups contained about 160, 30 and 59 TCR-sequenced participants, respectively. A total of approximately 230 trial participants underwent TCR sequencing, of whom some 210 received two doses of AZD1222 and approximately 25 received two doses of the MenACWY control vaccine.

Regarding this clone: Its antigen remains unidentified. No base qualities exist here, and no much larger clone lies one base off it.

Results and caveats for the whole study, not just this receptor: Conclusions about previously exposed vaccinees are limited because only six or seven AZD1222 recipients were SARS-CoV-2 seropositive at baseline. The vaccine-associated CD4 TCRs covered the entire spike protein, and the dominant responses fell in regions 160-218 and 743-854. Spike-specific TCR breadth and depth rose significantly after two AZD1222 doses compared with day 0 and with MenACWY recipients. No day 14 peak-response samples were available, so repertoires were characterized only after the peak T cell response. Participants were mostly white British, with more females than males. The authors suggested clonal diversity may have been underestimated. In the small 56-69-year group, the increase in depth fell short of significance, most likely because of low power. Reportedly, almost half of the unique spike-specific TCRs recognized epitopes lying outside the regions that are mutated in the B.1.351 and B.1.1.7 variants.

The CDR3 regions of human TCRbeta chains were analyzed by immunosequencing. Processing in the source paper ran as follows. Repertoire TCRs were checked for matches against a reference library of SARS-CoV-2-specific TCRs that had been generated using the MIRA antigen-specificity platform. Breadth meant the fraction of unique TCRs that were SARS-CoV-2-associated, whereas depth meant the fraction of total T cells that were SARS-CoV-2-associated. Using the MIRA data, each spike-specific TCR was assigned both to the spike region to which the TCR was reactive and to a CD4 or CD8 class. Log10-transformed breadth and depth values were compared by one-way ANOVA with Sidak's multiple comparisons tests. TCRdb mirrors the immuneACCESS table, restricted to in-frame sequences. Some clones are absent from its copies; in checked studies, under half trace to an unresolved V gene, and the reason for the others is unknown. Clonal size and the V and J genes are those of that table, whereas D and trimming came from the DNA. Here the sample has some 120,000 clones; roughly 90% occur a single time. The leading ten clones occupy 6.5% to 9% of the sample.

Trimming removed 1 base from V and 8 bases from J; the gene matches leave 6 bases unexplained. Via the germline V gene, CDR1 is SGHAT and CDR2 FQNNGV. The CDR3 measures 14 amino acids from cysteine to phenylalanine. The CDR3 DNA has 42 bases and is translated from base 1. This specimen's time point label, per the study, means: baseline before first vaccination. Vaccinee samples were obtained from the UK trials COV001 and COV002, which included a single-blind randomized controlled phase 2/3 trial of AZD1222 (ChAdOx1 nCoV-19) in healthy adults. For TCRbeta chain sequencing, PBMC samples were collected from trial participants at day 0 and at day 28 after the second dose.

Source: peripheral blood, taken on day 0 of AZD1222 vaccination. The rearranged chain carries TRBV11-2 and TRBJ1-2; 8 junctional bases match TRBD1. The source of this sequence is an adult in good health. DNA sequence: TGTGCCAGCAGCTTAGTCGACAGGGGAAGAGGCTACACCTTC. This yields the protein CASSLVDRGRGYTF.